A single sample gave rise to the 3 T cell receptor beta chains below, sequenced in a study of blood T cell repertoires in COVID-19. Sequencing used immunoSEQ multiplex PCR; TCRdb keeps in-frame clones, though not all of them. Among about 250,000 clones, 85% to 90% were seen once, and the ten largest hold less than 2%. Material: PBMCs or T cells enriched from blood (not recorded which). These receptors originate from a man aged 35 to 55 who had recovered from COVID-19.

CDR3 bases: TGTGCCATTTCAGGAGGAGCGGAGGCTGGAAACACCATATATTTT. This translates into CAISGGAEAGNTIYF. The chain uses TRBV28 and TRBJ1-3; D is unresolved. The V and J ends lost 10 bases and 2 bases respectively, with 18 bases between them. The CDR3 covers 15 residues. Germline lookup yields CDR1 MDHEN and CDR2 SYDVKM.

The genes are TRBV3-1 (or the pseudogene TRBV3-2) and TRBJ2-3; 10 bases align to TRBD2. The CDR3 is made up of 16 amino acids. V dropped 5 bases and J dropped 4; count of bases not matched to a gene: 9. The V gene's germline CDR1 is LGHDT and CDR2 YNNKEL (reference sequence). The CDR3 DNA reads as TGTGCCAGCAGCTACCAACTAGCGGGATCGGCAGATACGCAGTATTTT. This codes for CASSYQLAGSADTQYF.

CDR3 coding DNA: TGTGCCAGTAGTATGGGAAGCGGGAGAGGGAATGAGCAGTTCTTC. This encodes CASSMGSGRGNEQFF. The V and J genes are TRBV19 and TRBJ2-1; TRBD2 agrees at 8 bases. The CDR3 loop spans 15 amino acids. Germline V CDR1 and CDR2: LNHDA, SQIVND (reference sequence). The ends lost 3 bases at V and 7 bases at J; junction bases unmatched: 8.